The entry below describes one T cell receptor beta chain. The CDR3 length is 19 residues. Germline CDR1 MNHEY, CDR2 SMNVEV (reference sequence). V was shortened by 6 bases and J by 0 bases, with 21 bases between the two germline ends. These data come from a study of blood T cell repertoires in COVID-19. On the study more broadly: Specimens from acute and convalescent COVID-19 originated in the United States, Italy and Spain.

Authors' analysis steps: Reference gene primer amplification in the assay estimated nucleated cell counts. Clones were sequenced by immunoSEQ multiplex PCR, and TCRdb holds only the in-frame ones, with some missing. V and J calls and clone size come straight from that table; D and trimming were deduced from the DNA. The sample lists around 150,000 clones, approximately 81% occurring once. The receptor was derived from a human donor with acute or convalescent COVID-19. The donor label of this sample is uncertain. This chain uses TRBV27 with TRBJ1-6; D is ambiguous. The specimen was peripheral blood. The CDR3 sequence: CASSAKAILTSSYNSPLHF. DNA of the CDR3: TGTGCCAGCAGCGCCAAGGCAATTTTAACTAGCTCCTATAATTCACCCCTCCACTTT.